This T cell receptor beta chain was recorded in a study of cytomegalovirus exposure and HLA in healthy donors. Trimming removed 0 bases from V and 8 bases from J; junction bases left unmatched: 9. CDR3 length equals 16 residues. Germline V gene sequence: CDR1 SGHRS, CDR2 YFSETQ. Primers: 60 Vbeta forward and 13 Jbeta reverse. Assay used: immunoSEQ multiplex PCR; TCRdb lists only in-frame clones, some missing. The data contain 150,000 to 200,000 clones, around 83% of them seen just once; the ten biggest clones take up over 1.5%. Study-wide results and limits: Per a prior analysis, the majority of TCR beta V segments were productive roughly 90% or roughly 30% of the time. Sequencing had likely introduced a cluster of highly shared sequence variants as an artifact. In a later analysis, HLA-associated beta chains showed higher expansion and lower generation probabilities than comparable chains.

About this clone itself: Its antigen remains unidentified.

Material: PBMCs. This sequence was found in a man aged 35 to 55 in good health and CMV-seropositive. The rearrangement links TRBV5-1 to TRBJ2-1, with 9 bases matching TRBD1. CDR3 region: CASSLEGTGSSDEQFF. For the CDR3, the DNA is TGCGCCAGCAGCTTGGAGGGGACAGGGAGTTCGGATGAGCAGTTCTTC.